The T cell receptor beta chain described here comes from a study of cytomegalovirus exposure and HLA in healthy donors. The CDR3 has 16 amino acids. Germline values: CDR1 MDHEN, CDR2 SYDVKM. The V gene lost 6 bases and the J gene lost 6 bases, with 21 bases spanning the gap. This clone was seen a handful of times. Vbeta (60) and Jbeta (13) primers were used in the PCR. Generated by immunoSEQ multiplex PCR, the TCRdb table keeps only in-frame clones and is missing some. There are some 160,000 clones in the sample; over 75% occur only once, and about 1.3% lies in the top ten. The sequence derives from a woman younger than 45 in good health and CMV-seronegative. The rearrangement joins TRBV28 to TRBJ1-5; tentatively, D is TRBD1 (6 bases). Sequencing input: PBMCs. The CDR3 sequence is CASSYPGGAGGQPQHF. DNA of the CDR3: TGTGCCAGCAGCTATCCTGGGGGGGCTGGGGGTCAGCCCCAGCATTTT.